Presented here are 10 T cell receptor beta chains from one specimen sequenced in a study of cytomegalovirus exposure and HLA in healthy donors. The PCR used 60 Vbeta and 13 Jbeta primers. Sequencing used immunoSEQ multiplex PCR; TCRdb keeps in-frame clones, though not all of them. This sample has under 200,000 clones; around 88% occur once, and the top ten carry about 0.9%. The sample consisted of PBMCs. These receptors were taken from a woman aged 25-40 years in good health and CMV-seronegative.

The gene calls are TRBV7-3 and TRBJ1-2; possible D gene TRBD1, 6 bases. The CDR3 extends over 14 amino acids. Trimming stripped 5 bases from V and 3 bases from J, with 13 bases between. Germline CDR1 is SGHTA and CDR2 is FQGTGA. CDR3 loop: CASSLNREHYGYTF. In DNA, the CDR3 is TGTGCCAGCAGCCTTAACAGGGAACACTATGGCTACACCTTC. The full variable domain, its missing parts supplied by reference TRBV7-3 and TRBJ1-2, is GAGVSQTPSNKVTEKGKYVELRCDPISGHTALYWYRQSLGQGPEFLIYFQGTGAADDSGLPNDRFFAVRPEGSVSTLKIQRTERGDSAVYLCASSLNREHYGYTFGSGTRLTVV.

CDR3 protein: CASSPLDRAGPQHF. DNA of the CDR3: TGTGCCAGCTCACCCTTGGACAGGGCTGGGCCCCAGCATTTT. The chain combines TRBV18 with TRBJ1-5; the match to TRBD1 covers 8 bases. This CDR3 contains 14 residues. The junction had 7 bases not matched to a gene; V was cut back by 3 bases and J by 9 bases. Germline V gene lookup returns CDR1 KGHSH and CDR2 LQKENI.

This clone was observed a single time. This chain joins TRBV5-1 and TRBJ2-2, with 8 bases lining up with TRBD1. Germline values: CDR1 SGHRS, CDR2 YFSETQ. This CDR3 region has 14 residues. V lost 4 bases and J lost 7; bases outside the gene matches: 6. CDR3 amino acids: CASSLDRASGELFF. The DNA for the CDR3 is TGCGCCAGCAGCCTGGACAGGGCTAGCGGGGAGCTGTTTTTT.

This chain joins TRBV29-1 and TRBJ2-7; 9 bases align to TRBD1. The CDR3 has 15 residues. Germline V gene data show CDR1 as SQVTM and CDR2 as ANQGSEA. V shed 6 bases, J shed 4 bases, and the junction held 13 bases outside the gene matches. The chain's CDR3 is CSVATATGGRYEQYF. The CDR3 nucleotides are TGCAGCGTGGCAACCGCGACAGGGGGACGGTACGAGCAGTACTTC.

The chain employs TRBV5-5 and TRBJ1-4, with 8 bases identical to TRBD1. Germline V gene data show CDR1 as SGHKS and CDR2 as YYEKEE (reference sequence). The V segment lost 4 bases and the J segment 8 bases; nucleotides outside the gene matches: 7. This CDR3 comprises 14 residues. This chain's CDR3 is CASSQGALEEKLFF. The CDR3 coding sequence is TGTGCCAGCAGCCAGGGGGCTTTGGAAGAAAAACTGTTTTTT.

The V call is TRBV28, the J call TRBJ1-2, with D perhaps matching TRBD1 (6 bases). Germline lookup yields CDR1 MDHEN and CDR2 SYDVKM. V shed 3 bases and J shed 2 bases, with 10 bases lying between them. The CDR3 is 14 residues long. CDR3 region: CASSLSGQNYGYTF. The CDR3 DNA sequence: TGTGCCAGCAGTTTGTCAGGACAGAACTATGGCTACACCTTC.

This chain uses TRBV27 with TRBJ1-5; 10 nucleotides match TRBD1. With 9 bases clipped from V and 1 base from J, the junction kept 12 bases outside the gene matches. This CDR3 has 17 residues. CDR1 is MNHEY and CDR2 is SMNVEV in the germline V gene (reference sequence). The CDR3 region is CASMDRGERGSNQPQHF. The CDR3 bases are TGTGCCAGTATGGACAGGGGGGAAAGGGGAAGCAATCAGCCCCAGCATTTT.

The gene calls are TRBV9 and TRBJ1-5, with 7 bases that match TRBD1. Looked up from germline, CDR1 is SGDLS and CDR2 is YYNGEE. This CDR3 contains 15 residues. The J segment lost 3 bases and the V segment lost 3 bases, leaving 6 bases of the junction unmatched. The CDR3 bases are TGTGCCAGCAGCGCGCCGGGACAGATCAATCAGCCCCAGCATTTT. Translated, it gives CASSAPGQINQPQHF.

The J gene is TRBJ2-7, the V gene TRBV7-9, with TRBD2 identical over 9 bases. Germline V lookup: CDR1 SEHNR, CDR2 FQNEAQ (reference sequence). The J segment lost 3 bases and the V segment lost 7 bases, leaving 7 bases of the junction unmatched. This CDR3 region has 14 residues. The CDR3 DNA follows: TGTGCCAGCACCTTTAGCGGGAGAAACTACGAGCAGTACTTC. Its translation: CASTFSGRNYEQYF.

The chain recombines TRBV19 with TRBJ2-3; TRBD2 matches 15 bases. Trimming cost V 7 bases and J 7 bases; bases outside gene matches: 15. The CDR3 has 18 residues. The germline V gene has CDR1 LNHDA and CDR2 SQIVND (reference sequence). The CDR3 nucleotides are TGTGCCAGTAAGGCCCTGGGACTAGCGGGGGGTCTCTCACATACGCAGTATTTT. Translated, it gives CASKALGLAGGLSHTQYF.